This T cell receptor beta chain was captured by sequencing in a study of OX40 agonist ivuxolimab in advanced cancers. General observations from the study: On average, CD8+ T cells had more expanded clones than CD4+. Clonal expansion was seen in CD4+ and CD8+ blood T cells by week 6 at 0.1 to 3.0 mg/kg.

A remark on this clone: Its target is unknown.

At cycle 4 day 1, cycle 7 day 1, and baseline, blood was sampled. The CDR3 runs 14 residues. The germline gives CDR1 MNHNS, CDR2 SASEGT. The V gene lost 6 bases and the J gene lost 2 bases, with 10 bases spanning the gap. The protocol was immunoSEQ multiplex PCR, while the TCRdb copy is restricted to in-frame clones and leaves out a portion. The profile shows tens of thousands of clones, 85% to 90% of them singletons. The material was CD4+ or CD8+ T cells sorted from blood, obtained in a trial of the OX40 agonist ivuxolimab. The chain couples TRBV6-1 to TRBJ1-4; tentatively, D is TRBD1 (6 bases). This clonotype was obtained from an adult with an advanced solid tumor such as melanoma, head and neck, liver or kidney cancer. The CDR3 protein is CASSTGSTNEKLFF. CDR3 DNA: TGTGCCAGCAGCACAGGGTCCACTAATGAAAAACTGTTTTTT.